The sample holds a few counts of the clone carrying this TCR beta chain. Its antigen remains unidentified. V lost 2 bases to trimming and J lost 6 bases; unmatched junction nucleotides: 5. CDR3 length equals 16 residues. Germline values: CDR1 MNHEY, CDR2 SMNVEV (reference sequence). These data are taken from a study of graft-versus-host responses after intestinal transplantation. Overall study context: Multivisceral, liver-intestinal, or isolated intestinal grafts were transplanted into recipients. Recipients uniformly received anti-thymocyte globulin induction, followed by tacrolimus and steroids for three to four years.

Using immunoSEQ multiplex PCR, the repertoire was profiled, and TCRdb retains in-frame clones only, with some absent. The data hold about 120,000 clones, with just under 95% observed a single time. Whole-study findings and limits: Marrow from the recipient contained GvH clones, some of which had appeared first in ileum or blood. Early after transplant, HvG clones declined as circulating GvH clones peaked.

The chain joins TRBV27 to TRBJ2-3, with TRBD2 matching over 13 bases. Source: unstimulated CD8+ T cells sorted from spleen or lymph node cells, taken before intestinal transplant. The TCR comes from a human donor who received an intestinal transplant. The CDR3 region is CASSLKGLAGTDTQYF. The CDR3 DNA reads as TGTGCCAGCAGTTTAAAGGGACTAGCGGGAACGGATACGCAGTATTTT.